Following are 29 T cell receptor beta chains from one sample sequenced in a study of T-cell memory formation after mild COVID-19. TCRdb re-called the 5' RACE reads through MiXCR, storing one row per CDR3 protein. The repertoire holds around 200,000 distinct CDR3 sequences, with roughly 10% as singletons. Material for sequencing was PBMCs or a T cell subset sorted from them (not recorded which). These receptors came from a man aged 18 to 35 who had mild COVID-19 (a few samples of this study predate the infection). Cell type and time point are not known.

This clonotype was detected a few times. The rearrangement uses TRBV12-3 or TRBV12-4 and TRBJ2-3; D unresolved. V was clipped by 2 bases and J by 6 bases, with 12 bases between them. The CDR3 is 14 residues long. The CDR3 DNA follows: TGTGCCAGCAGTTTAAGGTCACACGAGGATACGCAGTATTTT. This codes for CASSLRSHEDTQYF.

The sample holds many counts of this clonotype. V and J are TRBV6-5 and TRBJ1-1, with 7 bases aligning to TRBD1. The CDR3 is 12 amino acids. The V gene end was trimmed by 2 bases and the J gene end by 9 bases; junction bases not matched to a gene: 3. The germline gives CDR1 MNHEY, CDR2 SVGAGI. In nucleotides, the CDR3 is TGTGCCAGCAGTTACCAACAGGGGCAAGCTTTCTTT. Amino acid sequence: CASSYQQGQAFF.

This clonotype was observed a handful of times. The chain recombines TRBV27 with TRBJ2-3, with D possibly matching TRBD2 (5 bases). This CDR3 region has 13 residues. CDR1 and CDR2 from the germline V gene are MNHEY and SMNVEV (reference sequence). V was clipped by 10 bases and J by 2 bases, with 13 bases between them. This CDR3 is CATSRVYTDTQYF. In DNA form, the CDR3 reads TGTGCCACCTCGAGGGTTTACACAGATACGCAGTATTTT.

The rearrangement links TRBV9 to TRBJ2-3; the D call may be TRBD1 or TRBD2 (5 bases each). This CDR3 has 19 amino acids. Germline CDR1 and CDR2: SGDLS and YYNGEE. Trimming took 3 bases from V and 0 from J, leaving 23 bases between them. The CDR3 is CASSDPEGPGRGSTDTQYF. Written as DNA, the CDR3 is TGTGCCAGCAGCGACCCCGAGGGCCCCGGTAGGGGTAGCACAGATACGCAGTATTTT. Full variable domain (rest looked up from reference TRBV9 and TRBJ2-3): DSGVTQTPKHLITATGQRVTLRCSPRSGDLSVYWYQQSLDQGLQFLIQYYNGEERAKGNILERFSAQQFPDLHSELNLSSLELGDSALYFCASSDPEGPGRGSTDTQYFGPGTRLTVL.

This clonotype came up a few times. The chain employs TRBV5-1 and TRBJ2-3; D perhaps matches TRBD1 (6 bases). Germline CDR1 is SGHRS and CDR2 is YFSETQ. The CDR3 runs 16 residues. Deletions cut 4 bases from V and 4 bases from J, with 19 bases between. CDR3 loop: CASSPRDRKGADTQYF. DNA of the CDR3: TGCGCCAGCAGCCCTAGAGACAGGAAAGGGGCAGATACGCAGTATTTT. Filled out from reference TRBV5-1 and TRBJ2-3, the complete variable domain reads KAGVTQTPRYLIKTRGQQVTLSCSPISGHRSVSWYQQTPGQGLQFLFEYFSETQRNKGNFPGRFSGRQFSNSRSEMNVSTLELGDSALYLCASSPRDRKGADTQYFGPGTRLTVL.

This clonotype has a handful of counts. The chain is built from TRBV15 and TRBJ1-2, with TRBD1 matching 7 bases. The ends lost 2 bases at V and 5 bases at J; junction bases unmatched: 11. This CDR3 is built from 16 residues. Per germline, CDR1 LNHNV and CDR2 YYDKDF (reference sequence). In nucleotides, the CDR3 is TGTGCCACCAGCAGACAAGGGGCAGGGGGAGCTTATGGCTACACCTTC. Its translation: CATSRQGAGGAYGYTF.

The chain is built from TRBV3-1 and TRBJ1-1; no firm D call. The CDR3 contains 17 residues. Trimming pared 0 bases from V and 0 bases from J, leaving 14 bases between. Germline assignment: CDR1 LGHDT and CDR2 YNNKEL (reference sequence). Here the CDR3 DNA reads TGTGCCAGCAGCCAAGAACCCGGGAGCCACATGAACACTGAAGCTTTCTTT. This sequence encodes CASSQEPGSHMNTEAFF.

J is TRBJ2-5 and V is TRBV4-1; D remains ambiguous. V lost 3 bases to trimming and J lost 5 bases, with 10 bases between them. The CDR3 is 13 residues long. CDR1 and CDR2 from the germline V gene are MGHRA and YSYEKL. CDR3 protein: CASSHLGRETQYF. CDR3 nucleotides: TGCGCCAGCAGCCATCTAGGGCGGGAGACCCAGTACTTC.

The gene calls are TRBV6-2 or TRBV6-3 and TRBJ2-1, with D uncertain. Trimming pared 7 bases from V and 9 bases from J, leaving 13 bases between. CDR1 is MNHEY, CDR2 SVGEGT, per germline. The CDR3 sequence is 12 residues long. The CDR3 DNA reads TGTGCCAGCACCACCGTCCCACCTGAGCAGTTCTTC. Translating it yields CASTTVPPEQFF.

The CDR3 bases are TGTGCCAGCCCCTTAGGGATCACCTGTCGAGGATATGGCAATCAGCCCCAGCATTTT. This translates into CASPLGITCRGYGNQPQHF. The chain is built from TRBV6-5 and TRBJ1-5; no clear D. This CDR3 has 19 residues. Germline V lookup: CDR1 MNHEY, CDR2 SVGAGI. V lost 8 bases, J lost 2 bases, and 28 bases lay in between.

This clonotype was counted between two and nine times. The chain couples TRBV10-2 to TRBJ2-3, with D uncertain. This CDR3 has 13 amino acids. Trimming pared 3 bases from V and 8 bases from J, leaving 12 bases between. Germline values: CDR1 WSHSY, CDR2 SAAADI. The CDR3 spells CASSDPESGTQYF. DNA for the CDR3: TGCGCCAGCAGTGACCCCGAGTCGGGTACGCAGTATTTT.

This clonotype showed up just a few times. CDR3 amino acids: CASSQSRGRVNTEAFF. Written as DNA, the CDR3 is TGCGCCAGCAGTCAATCTAGGGGTCGGGTGAACACTGAAGCTTTCTTT. The V gene is TRBV23-1, the J gene TRBJ1-1, with a possible D match to TRBD1 (5 bases). TRBV23-1 is given ORF status, its function remaining uncertain. This CDR3 has 16 residues. The V and J ends lost 0 bases and 0 bases respectively, with 11 bases between them.

This clonotype has just a few counts. The J gene is TRBJ2-3, the V gene TRBV15; possibly TRBD1 for D (5 bases). Germline lookup yields CDR1 LNHNV and CDR2 YYDKDF (reference sequence). Trimming took 3 bases from V and 5 from J, leaving 9 bases between them. This CDR3 is 13 amino acids long. The CDR3 sequence is CATSSHQGDTQYF. The CDR3 region has the DNA TGTGCCACCAGCAGCCATCAGGGAGATACGCAGTATTTT.

This clonotype showed up just a few times. This chain links TRBV20-1 with TRBJ2-5; 7 bases fit TRBD2. With V trimmed by 5 bases and J by 1 base, 7 bases remained unmatched. From germline, CDR1 is DFQATT and CDR2 SNEGSKA (reference sequence). The CDR3 loop spans 14 amino acids. The CDR3 DNA reads as TGCAGTGCTCTCCGGGGGAGGGTCCAAGAGACCCAGTACTTC. This gives the protein CSALRGRVQETQYF.

Many counts were recorded for this clonotype. The chain recombines TRBV13 with TRBJ2-3; the D gene is possibly TRBD1 (6 bases). This CDR3 spans 16 amino acids. Between the trimmed V and J ends, which lost 3 bases and 4 bases, there was a span of 17 bases. In germline, CDR1 is PRHDT, CDR2 FYEKMQ (reference sequence). DNA for the CDR3: TGTGCCAGCAGCTTCATAACAGGGTATCTACCAGATACGCAGTATTTT. It yields the protein CASSFITGYLPDTQYF.

This clonotype has just a few counts. This chain uses TRBV27 with TRBJ2-5; TRBD2 agrees at 8 bases. The CDR3 totals 16 residues. The V gene's germline CDR1 is MNHEY and CDR2 SMNVEV (reference sequence). Germline trimming cut 0 bases from V and 5 bases from J; bases unmatched to any gene: 8. The CDR3 DNA is TGTGCCAGCAGTTTATCCCGGGGGGGCCTCACGGAGACCCAGTACTTC. This sequence encodes CASSLSRGGLTETQYF.

Only a few counts were recorded for this clonotype. CDR3 amino acids: CASSLRQGTDGANVLTF. CDR3 DNA: TGTGCCAGCAGCTTAAGACAGGGGACGGACGGGGCCAACGTCCTGACTTTC. This chain links TRBV13 with TRBJ2-6, with 8 bases identical to TRBD1. The germline V gene encodes CDR1 PRHDT and CDR2 FYEKMQ (reference sequence). This CDR3 has 17 amino acids. Trimming removed 2 bases from V and 4 bases from J; junction bases left unmatched: 7.

This clonotype turned up a few times. The rearrangement links TRBV7-8 to TRBJ2-3; 12 positions agree with TRBD2. Trimming took 11 bases from V and 4 from J; bases not matched to a gene: 4. This CDR3 comprises 13 residues. Germline-derived CDR1 and CDR2 are SGHVS and FQNEAQ. CDR3 sequence reads: CAASGGAPDTQYF. As DNA, the CDR3 is TGTGCCGCTAGCGGGGGGGCTCCAGATACGCAGTATTTT.

This clonotype was detected a few times. The V call is TRBV12-3 or TRBV12-4, the J call TRBJ1-1, with a weak D call TRBD1 (6 bases). The CDR3 totals 14 residues. Trimming took off 2 bases at V and 3 bases at J, with 10 bases between the two ends. The CDR3 DNA is TGTGCCAGCAGTTTACAGGGGTCTTACACTGAAGCTTTCTTT. This codes for CASSLQGSYTEAFF.

This clonotype showed up just once. Just one base apart from a much larger clone, this may be a read error. This rearrangement joins TRBV7-3 to TRBJ2-5; no definite D call. Germline V gives CDR1 SGHTA, CDR2 FQGTGA. V was clipped by 6 bases and J by 5 bases, with 19 bases between them. The CDR3 sequence is 15 residues long. This CDR3 is CASSTTPPGLETQYF. CDR3 coding DNA: TGTGCCAGCAGTACAACCCCCCCGGGTCTGGAGACCCAGTACTTC. The full variable domain, rest sourced from reference TRBV7-3 and TRBJ2-5, is GAGVSQTPSNKVTEKGKYVELRCDPISGHTALYWYRQSLGQGPEFLIYFQGTGAADDSGLPNDRFFAVRPEGSVSTLKIQRTERGDSAVYLCASSTTPPGLETQYFGPGTRLLVL.

The chain carries TRBV5-1 and TRBJ2-1, with no clear D. The CDR3 runs 13 residues. With 2 bases removed from V and 5 bases from J, the gap between germline ends came to 8 bases. Germline V CDR1 and CDR2: SGHRS, YFSETQ. The CDR3 protein is CASSFSWDNEQFF. The CDR3 DNA follows: TGCGCCAGCAGCTTCTCATGGGACAATGAGCAGTTCTTC. Full variable domain (remainder filled in from reference TRBV5-1 and TRBJ2-1): KAGVTQTPRYLIKTRGQQVTLSCSPISGHRSVSWYQQTPGQGLQFLFEYFSETQRNKGNFPGRFSGRQFSNSRSEMNVSTLELGDSALYLCASSFSWDNEQFFGPGTRLTVL.

This clonotype showed up just a few times. The chain combines TRBV20-1 with TRBJ2-4; D gene ambiguous. The CDR3 is 15 amino acids. The germline V gene has CDR1 DFQATT and CDR2 SNEGSKA (reference sequence). V was shortened by 3 bases and J by 1 base, with 13 bases between the two germline ends. CDR3 in amino acids: CSAREGGSAKNIQYF. CDR3 coding DNA: TGCAGTGCTAGGGAAGGTGGGTCGGCCAAAAACATTCAGTACTTC.

The chain joins TRBV3-1 to TRBJ1-2; D is undetermined. The CDR3 covers 12 residues. Germline CDR1 LGHDT, CDR2 YNNKEL (reference sequence). V lost 2 bases and J 3 bases, leaving 4 bases between the germline ends. The CDR3, as DNA: TGTGCCAGCAGCCAATTGGACTATGGCTACACCTTC. As protein: CASSQLDYGYTF. Full variable domain (rest looked up from reference TRBV3-1 and TRBJ1-2): DTAVSQTPKYLVTQMGNDKSIKCEQNLGHDTMYWYKQDSKKFLKIMFSYNNKELIINETVPNRFSPKSPDKAHLNLHINSLELGDSAVYFCASSQLDYGYTFGSGTRLTVV.

This clonotype was observed a handful of times. The chain's CDR3 is CSTGGPGAVETQYF. The CDR3 DNA reads as TGCAGCACTGGTGGTCCTGGTGCGGTGGAGACCCAGTACTTC. This rearrangement joins TRBV29-1 to TRBJ2-5; D uncertain. This CDR3 spans 14 amino acids. V dropped 8 bases and J dropped 5 bases, with 21 bases sitting between them. Germline loops: CDR1 SQVTM, CDR2 ANQGSEA.

This clonotype appeared a few times. This rearrangement joins TRBV5-4 to TRBJ2-5; no clear D gene. Germline CDR1 is SGHNT and CDR2 is YYREEE (reference sequence). V shed 4 bases and J shed 7 bases, with 17 bases lying between them. This CDR3 spans 14 amino acids. The CDR3 sequence is CASSASGPVGTQYF. CDR3 DNA: TGTGCCAGCAGCGCCTCCGGGCCCGTAGGGACCCAGTACTTC.

As concerns this clonotype: Its ends do not fully match the called genes, so a read error is possible. This CDR3 is CSARGPPGRQETKYF. The CDR3 DNA is TGCAGTGCTAGAGGCCCTCCGGGACGACAAGAGACCAAGTACTTC. V is TRBV20-1 and J is TRBJ2-5, with D possibly being TRBD1 or TRBD2 (5 bases each). CDR3 length: 15 residues. Germline V gene lookup returns CDR1 DFQATT and CDR2 SNEGSKA (reference sequence).

The CDR3 protein is CASSQDHGNQPQHF. DNA for the CDR3: TGCGCCAGCAGCCAAGATCACGGCAATCAGCCCCAGCATTTT. The chain joins TRBV4-1 to TRBJ1-5, with no clear D. Germline loops: CDR1 MGHRA, CDR2 YSYEKL. The CDR3 sequence is 14 residues long. The V end lost 0 bases, the J end lost 2 bases, and 5 bases lay between the germline ends.

This clonotype was seen a handful of times. This rearrangement joins TRBV24-1 to TRBJ2-1; 8 bases align to TRBD1. V lost 3 bases, J lost 3 bases, and 6 bases stayed unmatched. The CDR3 has 16 residues. Looked up from germline, CDR1 is KGHDR and CDR2 is SFDVKD. CDR3 region: CATSDSAGGLYNEQFF. The CDR3 DNA reads TGTGCCACCAGTGATAGTGCAGGGGGCCTCTACAATGAGCAGTTCTTC.

The genes are TRBV27 and TRBJ1-5, with D unresolved. V lost 3 bases and J 4 bases, leaving 4 bases between the germline ends. Germline V gene data show CDR1 as MNHEY and CDR2 as SMNVEV (reference sequence). CDR3 size: 12 residues. CDR3 residues: CASSFLNQPQHF. The CDR3 coding sequence is TGTGCCAGCAGTTTTTTAAATCAGCCCCAGCATTTT.